What follows describes a single TCR beta chain. Lamina propria lymphocytes from surgical specimens were isolated on a density gradient before sorting. The data belong to a study of T cell repertoires in ileal Crohn's disease. Profiled with immunoSEQ multiplex PCR; TCRdb holds only in-frame clones, not every one. The table includes a few thousand clones, roughly 75% detected once. This sequence was found in an adult with Crohn's disease. The sample taken for sequencing was CD4+ T cells sorted from the ileum.

The CDR3 is CASSLGQGVSQETQYF. The CDR3 DNA reads as TGTGCCAGCAGTTTGGGACAGGGAGTCAGCCAAGAGACCCAGTACTTC. The rearrangement joins TRBV6-5 to TRBJ2-5; 9 nucleotides align to TRBD1. Germline V gene data show CDR1 as MNHEY and CDR2 as SVGAGI. This CDR3 is 16 amino acids long. After removal of 4 bases from V and 1 base from J, the junction contained 7 bases not matched to a gene.